The 23 T cell receptor beta chains given below trace back to one sample, sequenced in a study of neurological immune-mediated disorders. MiXCR, applied by TCRdb to the 5' RACE reads, yields one record per CDR3 protein. The sample lists some 95,000 distinct CDR3 sequences; around 3.3% were seen once. Sequencing used PBMCs. These receptors came from a woman younger than 30 with multiple sclerosis.

This clonotype came up many times. This chain's CDR3 is CSAPFTSGVADTQYF. The CDR3 DNA sequence: TGCAGTGCTCCGTTCACTAGCGGGGTGGCAGATACGCAGTATTTT. The gene calls are TRBV20-1 and TRBJ2-3, with 10 bases identical to TRBD2. With 5 bases clipped from V and 4 bases from J, the junction kept 9 bases outside the gene matches. CDR1 and CDR2 (germline): DFQATT, SNEGSKA (reference sequence). The CDR3 contains 15 residues.

This clonotype has a count of ten or more. V gene TRBV6-4 combines with J gene TRBJ2-3, with TRBD1 identical over 8 bases. The CDR3 is 17 residues long. The V gene end was trimmed by 3 bases and the J gene end by 7 bases; junction bases not matched to a gene: 15. Germline V gene data show CDR1 as MRHNA and CDR2 as SNTAGT. In DNA, the CDR3 is TGTGCCAGCAGTGAAGGGCCCACGGACAGGGCTAAAAATACGCAGTATTTT. It encodes CASSEGPTDRAKNTQYF.

This clonotype has ten or more counts. The chain uses TRBV10-3 and TRBJ2-5; D is possibly TRBD2 (5 bases). Trimming removed 7 bases from V and 4 bases from J, with 16 bases in between. Germline CDR1 reads ENHRY; CDR2 reads SYGVKD. The CDR3 covers 14 residues. CDR3 loop: CAIKEADPRETQYF. In DNA form, the CDR3 reads TGTGCCATCAAGGAGGCGGACCCCCGAGAGACCCAGTACTTC.

Many counts were recorded for this clonotype. V usage is TRBV7-2 and J usage is TRBJ1-2, with 8 bases lining up with TRBD1. J gave up 3 bases and V 5 bases, and 5 bases lay outside the gene matches. CDR1 SGHTA and CDR2 FQGNSA come from the germline V gene. This CDR3 spans 14 amino acids. CDR3 in DNA: TGTGCCAGCAGCCCCGGGACAGGCGACTATGGCTACACCTTC. Its protein product is CASSPGTGDYGYTF.

This clonotype was seen many times. This sequence joins TRBV5-6 and TRBJ1-5, with unresolved D. CDR1 is SGHDT and CDR2 is YYEEEE in the germline V gene. Trimming shortened V by 3 bases and J by 7 bases, and 14 bases separated the two germline ends. This CDR3 has 14 amino acids. CDR3 in DNA: TGTGCCAGCAGCTCGGCGGGGATGAGGCAGCCCCAGCATTTT. Translated: CASSSAGMRQPQHF.

J is TRBJ2-2 and V is TRBV20-1, with 11 bases that match TRBD1. With 2 bases clipped from V and 1 base from J, the junction kept 6 bases outside the gene matches. The germline CDR1 and CDR2 sequences are DFQATT and SNEGSKA (reference sequence). CDR3 length: 17 amino acids. The CDR3 reads CSARPGQGGMNTGELFF. The CDR3, as DNA: TGCAGTGCTAGACCGGGACAGGGGGGAATGAACACCGGGGAGCTGTTTTTT.

This clonotype was seen at least ten times. The chain has TRBV7-3 and TRBJ2-7; D not certain. Per germline, CDR1 SGHTA and CDR2 FQGTGA. This CDR3 comprises 13 residues. V gave up 2 bases and J gave up 2 bases, with 7 bases separating them. The CDR3 sequence is CASSLSSPYEQYF. DNA of the CDR3: TGTGCCAGCAGCTTATCTAGTCCCTACGAGCAGTACTTC.

This clonotype was seen a handful of times. Here the CDR3 omits its conserved ending phenylalanine or tryptophan, so a read error is the likely source. The rearrangement joins TRBV5-5 to TRBJ2-1; the match to TRBD1 covers 7 bases. With 3 bases clipped from V and 0 bases from J, the junction kept 3 bases outside the gene matches. Germline V gives CDR1 SGHKS, CDR2 YYEKEE (reference sequence). The CDR3 is 15 amino acids. CDR3 sequence reads: CASSWDSSSYNEQFV. The DNA of the CDR3 is TGTGCCAGCAGCTGGGACAGTAGCTCCTACAATGAGCAGTTCGTC.

This clonotype was seen repeatedly, ten times or more. The chain uses TRBV12-5 and TRBJ2-2, with 13 bases that match TRBD2. The V gene end was trimmed by 5 bases and the J gene end by 6 bases; junction bases not matched to a gene: 12. This CDR3 region has 18 residues. The germline V gene has CDR1 LGHNT and CDR2 FRNRAP. The CDR3 sequence: CASGTWTSGGPQSGELFF. In DNA, the CDR3 is TGTGCTAGTGGTACCTGGACTAGCGGGGGACCACAGTCCGGGGAGCTGTTTTTT.

The V gene is TRBV12-3 or TRBV12-4, the J gene TRBJ2-3, with D possibly matching TRBD1 (6 bases). The CDR3 loop spans 14 amino acids. The V and J ends lost 10 bases and 2 bases respectively, with 16 bases between them. This CDR3 reads CANRHPGDTDTQYF. CDR3 in DNA: TGTGCCAACAGACACCCAGGGGACACAGATACGCAGTATTTT.

This clonotype was seen at least ten times. CDR3 amino acids: CASSEIHSEQYF. DNA for the CDR3: TGTGCCAGCAGTGAAATACACTCCGAGCAGTACTTC. The rearrangement links TRBV6-1 to TRBJ2-7, with unresolved D. V gave up 2 bases and J gave up 6 bases, with 8 bases separating them. CDR1 is MNHNS and CDR2 is SASEGT in the germline V gene. The CDR3 sequence is 12 residues long.

This clonotype was seen a few times. The chain couples TRBV11-2 to TRBJ2-2; 8 bases line up with TRBD1. The germline V gene encodes CDR1 SGHAT and CDR2 FQNNGV. The junction had 11 bases not matched to a gene; V was cut back by 0 bases and J by 5 bases. The CDR3 covers 18 residues. In DNA form, the CDR3 reads TGTGCCAGCAGCTTAGAAGCAAACTACTGGACAGGGACCGGGGAGCTGTTTTTT. This sequence encodes CASSLEANYWTGTGELFF.

This clonotype was seen at least ten times. V is TRBV27 and J is TRBJ2-1; 10 positions match TRBD1. Germline V gene lookup returns CDR1 MNHEY and CDR2 SMNVEV (reference sequence). V shed 5 bases, J shed 6 bases, and the junction held 4 bases outside the gene matches. The CDR3 runs 14 residues. In nucleotides, the CDR3 is TGTGCCAGCAGTAACGGGACAGGGGTCAATGAGCAGTTCTTC. Protein product: CASSNGTGVNEQFF.

This clonotype was recorded at least ten times. V usage is TRBV7-2 and J usage is TRBJ1-1; possible D gene TRBD1, 5 bases. V gave up 2 bases and J gave up 1 base, with 8 bases separating them. Germline-derived CDR1 and CDR2 are SGHTA and FQGNSA. The CDR3 runs 14 residues. CDR3 DNA: TGTGCCAGCAGCTTAAGACAGACGAACACTGAAGCTTTCTTT. It encodes CASSLRQTNTEAFF.

Ten or more counts support this clonotype. The CDR3 sequence is CASSLLKHFGQYF. CDR3 sequence (DNA): TGCGCCAGCAGCTTGCTTAAGCATTTTGGGCAGTACTTC. This chain joins TRBV5-1 and TRBJ2-7; no clear D. Germline loops: CDR1 SGHRS, CDR2 YFSETQ. V was clipped by 1 base and J by 9 bases, with 14 bases between them. The CDR3 runs to 13 residues.

This clonotype was recorded at least ten times. This sequence joins TRBV29-1 and TRBJ2-5; no definite D call. V was shortened by 4 bases and J by 3 bases, with 6 bases between the two germline ends. The CDR3 sequence is 11 residues long. Germline V gene lookup returns CDR1 SQVTM and CDR2 ANQGSEA. The CDR3 DNA reads as TGCAGCGTTGGACCGGAAGAGACCCAGTACTTC. Its translation: CSVGPEETQYF.

The table lists this clonotype with many counts. This chain links TRBV27 with TRBJ1-1; unclear D gene. Germline lookup yields CDR1 MNHEY and CDR2 SMNVEV (reference sequence). The V end was cut by 5 bases, the J end by 1 base, with 17 bases between. CDR3 length: 16 residues. CDR3 sequence reads: CASSVDGLNSNTEAFF. The DNA for the CDR3 is TGTGCCAGCAGTGTCGATGGCCTTAACTCGAACACTGAAGCTTTCTTT.

The chain has TRBV20-1 and TRBJ2-1, with TRBD2 matching 16 bases. The germline gives CDR1 DFQATT, CDR2 SNEGSKA (reference sequence). With 6 bases clipped from V and 15 bases from J, the junction kept 8 bases outside the gene matches. The CDR3 totals 13 residues. CDR3 amino acids: CSAGTSGRAEWFF. DNA for the CDR3: TGCAGTGCGGGGACTAGCGGGAGGGCCGAGTGGTTCTTC.

This clonotype was recorded at least ten times. The genes are TRBV15 and TRBJ2-1, with D possibly being TRBD1 (6 bases). This CDR3 spans 13 amino acids. Germline CDR1 is LNHNV and CDR2 is YYDKDF (reference sequence). With 0 bases removed from V and 10 bases from J, the gap between germline ends came to 10 bases. DNA for the CDR3: TGTGCCACCAGCAGAGATCCAGGACAGGAGCAGTTCTTC. Amino acids: CATSRDPGQEQFF.

This clonotype was recorded at least ten times. The J gene is TRBJ2-5, the V gene TRBV9; D remains unclear. Looked up from germline, CDR1 is SGDLS and CDR2 is YYNGEE. The CDR3 has 14 residues. Between the trimmed V and J ends, which lost 0 bases and 4 bases, there was a span of 10 bases. CDR3 DNA: TGTGCCAGCAGCGTAGGGCAGCGTCCAGAGACCCAGTACTTC. It specifies CASSVGQRPETQYF.

This clonotype appeared many times. The chain recombines TRBV27 with TRBJ1-5; D unresolved. The CDR3 consists of 15 residues. Germline V lookup: CDR1 MNHEY, CDR2 SMNVEV (reference sequence). V was trimmed by 3 bases and J by 0 bases, leaving 9 bases between them. The CDR3 loop reads CASSLATGSNQPQHF. CDR3 coding DNA: TGTGCCAGCAGTTTGGCCACCGGTAGCAATCAGCCCCAGCATTTT.

There are many counts of this clonotype. The genes are TRBV29-1 and TRBJ1-3; no clear D. The germline V gene encodes CDR1 SQVTM and CDR2 ANQGSEA. CDR3 size: 14 residues. Trimming removed 2 bases from V and 1 base from J, with 9 bases in between. DNA of the CDR3: TGCAGCGTTGAAAGTGGGGAATCTGGAAACACCATATATTTT. This sequence encodes CSVESGESGNTIYF.

This clonotype appeared many times. V gene TRBV12-3 or TRBV12-4 combines with J gene TRBJ2-7; TRBD1 is a possible D gene (5 bases). The CDR3 sequence is 11 residues long. Trimming left V 5 bases short and J 4 bases short, with 6 bases between. The CDR3 sequence is CASSPGYEQYF. In nucleotides, the CDR3 is TGTGCCAGCAGTCCAGGGTACGAGCAGTACTTC.